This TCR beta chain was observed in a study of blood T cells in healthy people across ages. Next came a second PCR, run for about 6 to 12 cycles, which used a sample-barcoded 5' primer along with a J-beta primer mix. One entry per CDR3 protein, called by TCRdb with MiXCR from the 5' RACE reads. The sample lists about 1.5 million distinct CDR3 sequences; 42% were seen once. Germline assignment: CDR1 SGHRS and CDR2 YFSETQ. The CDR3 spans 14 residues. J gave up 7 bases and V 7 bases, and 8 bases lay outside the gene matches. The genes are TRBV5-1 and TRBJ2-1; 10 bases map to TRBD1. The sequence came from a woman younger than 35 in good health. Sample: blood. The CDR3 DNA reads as TGCGCCAGCTCGGGGACAGGGGATGGTAATGAGCAGTTCTTC. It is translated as CASSGTGDGNEQFF.